The 8 T cell receptor beta chains reported below all come from one sample, sequenced in a study of T-cell reconstitution after alpha-beta-depleted transplantation in children. Their specific antigens are unknown. As it was prepared, the TCRbeta library received unique molecular identifiers. TCRdb fed the PCR reads into MiXCR, producing one record per CDR3 protein. The sample has 330,000 or so distinct CDR3 sequences; 6.5% to 9% are singletons. Study results and caveats: Counts and diversity of T cells one year after transplant came mostly from newly produced T cells.

The sequencing here drew on peripheral blood, taken 360 days after TCRalphabeta/CD19-depleted stem cell transplant. The receptors here all came from a female patient aged 2-9 years who had a stem cell transplant for Fanconi anemia, so the T cells may come from the graft donor.

The V call is TRBV7-9, the J call TRBJ2-7; a weak D match, TRBD1 (5 bases). The V end was cut by 0 bases, the J end by 4 bases, with 7 bases between. From germline, CDR1 is SEHNR and CDR2 FQNEAQ (reference sequence). The CDR3 extends over 13 amino acids. The CDR3 sequence: CASSLAPGYEQYV. CDR3 DNA: TGTGCCAGCAGCTTAGCACCAGGGTACGAGCAGTACGTC.

The chain employs TRBV4-1 and TRBJ1-2; possible D gene TRBD1, 5 bases. V lost 3 bases and J lost 5, with 13 bases in between. This CDR3 is 14 amino acids long. CDR1 and CDR2 from the germline V gene are MGHRA and YSYEKL. In DNA form, the CDR3 reads TGCGCCAGCAGCCACCCCGGGTGGGGGTATGGCTACACCTTC. Amino acid sequence: CASSHPGWGYGYTF.

This clonotype was detected a few times. V is TRBV5-1 and J is TRBJ2-1; 7 bases fit TRBD1. The V gene end was trimmed by 4 bases and the J gene end by 0 bases; junction bases not matched to a gene: 13. The CDR3 consists of 18 residues. CDR1 SGHRS and CDR2 YFSETQ come from the germline V gene. The CDR3 spells CASSPPGQWASSYNEQFF. Here the CDR3 DNA reads TGCGCCAGCAGCCCCCCGGGACAGTGGGCCAGCTCCTACAATGAGCAGTTCTTC.

This clonotype rates as medium-sized. The chain uses TRBV12-3 or TRBV12-4 and TRBJ2-3; the D is unclear. This CDR3 contains 15 residues. V lost 2 bases, J lost 0 bases, and 9 bases lay in between. In DNA, the CDR3 is TGTGCCAGCAGTTTAAGCAGTGCTAGCACAGATACGCAGTATTTT. As protein: CASSLSSASTDTQYF.

Note on this clonotype: A clone one base away is much larger, so this may be a read error. The gene calls are TRBV20-1 and TRBJ2-3; 9 bases are shared with TRBD2. CDR3 length equals 15 residues. The germline gives CDR1 DFQATT, CDR2 SNEGSKA (reference sequence). This CDR3 is CCARILAGGPDTQYF. The CDR3 DNA is TGCTGTGCTAGGATCCTGGCGGGGGGGCCTGATACGCAGTATTTT.

This clonotype occurred a few times. The chain has TRBV3-1 and TRBJ2-2; D is undetermined. Germline V gives CDR1 LGHDT, CDR2 YNNKEL (reference sequence). This CDR3 has 14 residues. The ends were cut back, 0 bases at V and 5 bases at J, with 7 bases in the middle. This CDR3 reads CASSQDHLTGELFF. The CDR3 DNA is TGTGCCAGCAGCCAAGACCACCTTACCGGGGAGCTGTTTTTT.

There are a few counts of this clonotype. The DNA for the CDR3 is TGTGCCAGCAGCCGACTACCCCAAGAGACCCAGTACTTC. Translating gives CASSRLPQETQYF. The rearrangement joins TRBV7-3 to TRBJ2-5, with D possibly being TRBD2 (5 bases). Per germline, CDR1 SGHTA and CDR2 FQGTGA. The CDR3 loop spans 13 amino acids. The V end was cut by 5 bases, the J end by 1 base, with 8 bases between.

Ten or more counts support this clonotype. The V gene is TRBV28, the J gene TRBJ2-4; D uncertain. Germline lookup yields CDR1 MDHEN and CDR2 SYDVKM. Trimming took off 2 bases at V and 0 bases at J, with 11 bases between the two ends. The CDR3 runs to 16 residues. The CDR3 loop is CASSLGSNLAKNIQYF. The CDR3 nucleotides are TGTGCCAGCAGTTTAGGGTCAAACCTAGCCAAAAACATTCAGTACTTC.